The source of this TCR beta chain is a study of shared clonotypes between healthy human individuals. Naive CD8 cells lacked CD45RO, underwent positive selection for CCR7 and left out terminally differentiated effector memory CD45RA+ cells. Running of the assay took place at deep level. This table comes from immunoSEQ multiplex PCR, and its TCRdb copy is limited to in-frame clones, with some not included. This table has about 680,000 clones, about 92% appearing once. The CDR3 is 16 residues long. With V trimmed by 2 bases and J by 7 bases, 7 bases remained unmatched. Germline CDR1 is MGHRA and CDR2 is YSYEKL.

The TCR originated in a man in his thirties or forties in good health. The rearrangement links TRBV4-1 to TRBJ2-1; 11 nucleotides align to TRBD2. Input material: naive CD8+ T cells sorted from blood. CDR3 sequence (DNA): TGCGCCAGCAGCCAACCGCTAGCGGGAGGCCGAAATGAGCAGTTCTTC. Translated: CASSQPLAGGRNEQFF.